These T cell receptor beta chains were read from a single sample in a study of T-cell reconstitution after alpha-beta-depleted transplantation in children. Each CDR3 protein gets one entry after TCRdb re-called the PCR reads with MiXCR. Among about 610,000 distinct CDR3 sequences, under 12% were seen once, and the ten largest hold about 4.2%. The sequences come from PBMCs from the stem cell graft donor, collected from the stem cell graft. The source is a human donor who donated a stem cell graft to a child with acute myeloid leukemia. CDR3s include the opening cysteine and the closing phenylalanine or tryptophan. D genes are given only for firm matches. The size of a clone is reported for some rows only, either as once, few or many, or as a class for expanded clones.

d_call	v_call	j_call	clone_size	cdr3_aa	cdr3_nt
.	TRBV6-5	TRBJ2-3	many	CASSSTAHTQYF	TGTGCCAGCAGTTCGACTGCCCATACGCAGTATTTT
TRBD2	TRBV29-1	TRBJ2-7	.	CSVLQPGLDYEQYF	TGCAGCGTCCTACAGCCGGGACTAGATTACGAGCAGTACTTC
.	TRBV12-3/TRBV12-4	TRBJ2-2	many	CASNRDSRGELFF	TGTGCCAGCAACCGGGACTCCCGCGGGGAGCTGTTTTTT
.	TRBV18	TRBJ2-3	many	CASSPPRDPRVDTQYF	TGTGCCAGCTCACCACCGAGGGATCCCCGGGTGGATACGCAGTATTTT
.	TRBV7-2	TRBJ2-5	.	CASSLALIGGETQYF	TGTGCCAGCAGCTTAGCGCTAATAGGGGGGGAGACCCAGTACTTC
.	TRBV27	TRBJ2-3	.	CASSLSSAGSWADTQYF	TGTGCCAGCAGTTTATCGTCCGCGGGTTCCTGGGCAGATACGCAGTATTTT
TRBD1	TRBV12-3/TRBV12-4	TRBJ2-7	.	CASSSRTGGVGYEQYF	TGTGCCAGCAGTTCCCGGACAGGGGGCGTCGGGTACGAGCAGTACTTC
TRBD2	TRBV3-1	TRBJ2-3	.	CASSQERLAGGGDTQYF	TGTGCCAGCAGCCAAGAAAGGCTAGCGGGAGGAGGAGATACGCAGTATTTT
TRBD2	TRBV15	TRBJ2-7	many	CATSRDPGTSYEQYF	TGTGCCACCAGCAGAGATCCCGGGACTAGCTACGAGCAGTACTTC
TRBD2	TRBV12-3/TRBV12-4	TRBJ2-1	many	CASRDLGTSGNNEQFF	TGTGCCAGCAGAGACCTCGGGACTAGCGGGAACAATGAGCAGTTCTTC
.	TRBV28	TRBJ2-3	.	CASSPPAVTDTQYF	TGTGCCAGCAGTCCTCCAGCGGTGACAGATACGCAGTATTTT
.	TRBV7-6	TRBJ2-3	.	CASSLGGRGGTDTQYF	TGTGCCAGCAGCTTAGGCGGGAGAGGGGGAACAGATACGCAGTATTTT
TRBD1	TRBV12-3/TRBV12-4	TRBJ1-1	few	CASSPGTGTEAFF	TGTGCCAGCAGTCCCGGGACAGGCACTGAAGCTTTCTTT
TRBD1	TRBV29-1	TRBJ2-5	.	CSVRQGQETQYF	TGCAGCGTGCGACAGGGACAAGAGACCCAGTACTTC
.	TRBV9	TRBJ1-4	many	CASSALGTSATNEKLFF	TGTGCCAGCAGCGCCCTCGGGACGTCCGCAACTAATGAAAAACTGTTTTTT
TRBD1	TRBV5-6	TRBJ1-3	few	CASSLGGTGTGNTIYF	TGTGCCAGCAGCTTGGGCGGGACAGGGACTGGAAACACCATATATTTT
.	TRBV6-2/TRBV6-3	TRBJ2-7	.	CASSPRGAGRRYEQYF	TGTGCCAGCAGCCCCCGTGGGGCGGGGCGGAGGTACGAGCAGTACTTC
TRBD2	TRBV5-1	TRBJ2-5	few	CASSPGLAGGGWQETQYF	TGCGCCAGCAGCCCCGGACTAGCGGGAGGGGGATGGCAAGAGACCCAGTACTTC
.	TRBV5-6	TRBJ2-1	.	CASSAPLGEQFF	TGTGCCAGCAGCGCCCCGCTAGGTGAGCAGTTCTTC
TRBD1	TRBV29-1	TRBJ2-7	many	CSVEDREDSYEQYF	TGCAGCGTGGAGGACAGGGAGGACTCCTACGAGCAGTACTTC
TRBD2	TRBV9	TRBJ2-1	.	CASSVEARGLAGGPTYNEQFF	TGTGCCAGCAGCGTAGAGGCCCGAGGACTAGCGGGAGGCCCCACCTACAATGAGCAGTTCTTC
.	TRBV6-5	TRBJ1-1	few	CASRTVKEAFF	TGTGCCAGCAGAACAGTAAAGGAAGCTTTCTTT
TRBD1	TRBV12-3/TRBV12-4	TRBJ2-3	.	CASKRADRGMRFSTDTQYF	TGTGCCAGCAAGCGAGCGGACAGGGGAATGCGGTTTAGCACAGATACGCAGTATTTT
TRBD1	TRBV20-1	TRBJ2-3	.	CSARNPWDRGSTDTQYF	TGCAGTGCTAGAAACCCTTGGGACAGGGGGTCTACAGATACGCAGTATTTT
TRBD1	TRBV5-1	TRBJ2-1	few	CASSLGFRGLNEQFF	TGCGCCAGCAGCCTGGGGTTCAGGGGGCTCAATGAGCAGTTCTTC
.	TRBV12-3/TRBV12-4	TRBJ2-4	few	CASSLSGGRQNIQYF	TGTGCCAGCAGTTTAAGCGGTGGCCGGCAAAACATTCAGTACTTC
.	TRBV12-3/TRBV12-4	TRBJ2-1	few	CASSPRAANYNEQFF	TGTGCCAGCAGTCCTAGGGCGGCCAACTACAATGAGCAGTTCTTC
.	TRBV27	TRBJ1-2	.	CASSLSGNGGFYGYTF	TGTGCCAGCAGTTTATCGGGGAATGGGGGCTTCTATGGCTACACCTTC